This TCR beta chain was captured in a study of regulatory T cells in long-lasting Graves disease. Whole-study results and caveats: Sampling was limited to peripheral blood rather than thyroid tissue. Persistent Graves' patients showed a TCR diversity that was lower than that of newly diagnosed ones.

Indicated time point: newly diagnosed GD, antithyroid drugs for less than 3 months. The authors made the TCR library using RNA they extracted from PBMCs. HTBI primers from iRepertoire and Arm-PCR of CDR3 regions yielded the TCR beta libraries. A single record per CDR3 protein comes from TCRdb applying MiXCR to the multiplex PCR reads. The table lists about 610,000 distinct CDR3 sequences, around 15% of them singletons. The CDR3 consists of 14 residues. Germline values: CDR1 GTSNPN, CDR2 SVGIG (reference sequence). V lost 2 bases and J lost 4, with 15 bases in between. For this clonotype: The antigen remains unidentified.

This sample also appeared in a second study, on T cells in Graves' hyperthyroidism and ophthalmopathy. That paper states: Exclusions: uncontrolled infection, other autoimmune disease, pregnancy, lactation.

The clonotype originates from a man aged 18 to 35 with Graves disease. Sequencing used peripheral blood mononuclear cells (PBMCs), obtained at new diagnosis, from a patient treated with antithyroid drugs. The chain links TRBV30 to TRBJ2-7; D remains unclear. The CDR3 spells CAWSKSVVRYEQYF. DNA for the CDR3: TGTGCCTGGAGTAAGTCGGTGGTCCGGTACGAGCAGTACTTC.